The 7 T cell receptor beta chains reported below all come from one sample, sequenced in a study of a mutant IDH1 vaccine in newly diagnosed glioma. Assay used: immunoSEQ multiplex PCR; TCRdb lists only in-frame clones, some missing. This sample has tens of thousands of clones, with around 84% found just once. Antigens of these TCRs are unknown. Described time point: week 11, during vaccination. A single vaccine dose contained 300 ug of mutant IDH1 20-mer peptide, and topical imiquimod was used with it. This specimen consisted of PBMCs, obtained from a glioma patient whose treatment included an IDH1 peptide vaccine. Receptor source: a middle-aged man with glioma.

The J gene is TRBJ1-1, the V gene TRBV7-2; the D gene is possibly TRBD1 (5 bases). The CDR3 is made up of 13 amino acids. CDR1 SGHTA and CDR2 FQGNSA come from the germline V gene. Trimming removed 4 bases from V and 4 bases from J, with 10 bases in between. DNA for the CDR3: TGTGCCAGCAGCTCCTCGGGGGGCACTGAAGCTTTCTTT. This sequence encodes CASSSSGGTEAFF.

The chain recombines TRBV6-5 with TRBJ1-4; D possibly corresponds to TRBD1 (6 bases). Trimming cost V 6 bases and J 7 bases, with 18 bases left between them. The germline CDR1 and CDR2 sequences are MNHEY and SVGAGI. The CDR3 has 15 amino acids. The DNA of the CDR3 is TGTGCCAGCAGCCGAACCGGGACATATGGTGAAAAACTGTTTTTT. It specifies CASSRTGTYGEKLFF.

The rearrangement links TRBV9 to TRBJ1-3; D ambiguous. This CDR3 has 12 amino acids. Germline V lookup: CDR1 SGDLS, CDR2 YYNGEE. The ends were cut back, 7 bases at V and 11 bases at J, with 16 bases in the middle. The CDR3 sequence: CASGPLTVPIYF. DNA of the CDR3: TGTGCCAGCGGCCCCCTGACTGTCCCCATATATTTT. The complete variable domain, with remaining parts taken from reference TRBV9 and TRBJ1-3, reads DSGVTQTPKHLITATGQRVTLRCSPRSGDLSVYWYQQSLDQGLQFLIQYYNGEERAKGNILERFSAQQFPDLHSELNLSSLELGDSALYFCASGPLTVPIYFGEGSWLTVV.

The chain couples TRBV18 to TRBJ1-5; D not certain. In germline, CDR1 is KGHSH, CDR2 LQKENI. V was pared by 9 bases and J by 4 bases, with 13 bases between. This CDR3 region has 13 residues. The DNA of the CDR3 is TGTGCCAGTTCGCAAGAGGTTAATCAGCCCCAGCATTTT. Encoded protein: CASSQEVNQPQHF.

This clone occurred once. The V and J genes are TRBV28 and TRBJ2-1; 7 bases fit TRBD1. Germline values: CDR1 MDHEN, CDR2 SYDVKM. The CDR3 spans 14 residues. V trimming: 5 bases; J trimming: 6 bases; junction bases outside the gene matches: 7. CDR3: CASSPMTGFNEQFF. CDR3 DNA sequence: TGTGCCAGCAGTCCCATGACAGGGTTCAATGAGCAGTTCTTC.

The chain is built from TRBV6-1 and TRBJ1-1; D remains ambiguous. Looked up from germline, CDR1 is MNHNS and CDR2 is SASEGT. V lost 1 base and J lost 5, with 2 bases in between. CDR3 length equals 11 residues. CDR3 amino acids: CASSEVTEAFF. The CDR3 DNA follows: TGTGCCAGCAGTGAAGTGACTGAAGCTTTCTTT.

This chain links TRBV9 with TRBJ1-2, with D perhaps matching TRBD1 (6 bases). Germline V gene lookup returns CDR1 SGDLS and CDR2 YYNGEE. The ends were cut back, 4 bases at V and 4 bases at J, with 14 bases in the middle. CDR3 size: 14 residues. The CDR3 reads CASSSTWTAYGYTF. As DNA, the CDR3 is TGTGCCAGCAGCTCCACCTGGACAGCCTATGGCTACACCTTC. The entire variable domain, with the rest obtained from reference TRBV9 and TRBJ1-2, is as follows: DSGVTQTPKHLITATGQRVTLRCSPRSGDLSVYWYQQSLDQGLQFLIQYYNGEERAKGNILERFSAQQFPDLHSELNLSSLELGDSALYFCASSSTWTAYGYTFGSGTRLTVV.